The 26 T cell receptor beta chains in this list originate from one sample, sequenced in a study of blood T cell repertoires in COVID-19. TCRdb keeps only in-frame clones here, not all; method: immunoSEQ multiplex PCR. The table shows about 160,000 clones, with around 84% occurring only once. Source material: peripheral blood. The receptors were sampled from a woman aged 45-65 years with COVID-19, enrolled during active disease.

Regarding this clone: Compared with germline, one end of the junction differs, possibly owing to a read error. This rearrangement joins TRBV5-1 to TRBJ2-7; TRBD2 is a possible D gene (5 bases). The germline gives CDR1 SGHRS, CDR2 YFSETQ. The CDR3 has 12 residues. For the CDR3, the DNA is TGCGCCAGCAGCTTGGTCTCCGGGGAACCCAACTTC. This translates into CASSLVSGEPNF.

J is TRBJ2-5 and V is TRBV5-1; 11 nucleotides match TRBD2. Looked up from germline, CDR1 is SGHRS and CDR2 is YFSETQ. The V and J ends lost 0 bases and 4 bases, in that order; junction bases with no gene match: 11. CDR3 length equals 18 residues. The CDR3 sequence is CASSLVGTSGLTGETQYF. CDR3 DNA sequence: TGCGCCAGCAGCTTGGTGGGGACTAGCGGCCTGACGGGAGAGACCCAGTACTTC.

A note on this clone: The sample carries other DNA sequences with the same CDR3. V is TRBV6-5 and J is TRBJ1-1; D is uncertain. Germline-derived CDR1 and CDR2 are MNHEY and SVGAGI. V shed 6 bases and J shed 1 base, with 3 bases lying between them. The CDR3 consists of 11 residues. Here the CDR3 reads CASRRNTEAFF. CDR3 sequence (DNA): TGTGCCAGCAGGAGGAACACTGAAGCTTTCTTT.

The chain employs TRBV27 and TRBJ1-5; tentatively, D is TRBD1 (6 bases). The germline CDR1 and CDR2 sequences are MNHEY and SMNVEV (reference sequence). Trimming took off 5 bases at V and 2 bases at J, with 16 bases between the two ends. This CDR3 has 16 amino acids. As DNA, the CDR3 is TGTGCCAGCAGTCGTAACAGGGATGTAGGCAATCAGCCCCAGCATTTT. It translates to CASSRNRDVGNQPQHF.

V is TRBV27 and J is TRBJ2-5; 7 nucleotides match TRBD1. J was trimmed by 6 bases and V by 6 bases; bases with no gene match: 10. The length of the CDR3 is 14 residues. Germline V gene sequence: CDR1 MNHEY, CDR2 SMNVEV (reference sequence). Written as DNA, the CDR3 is TGTGCCAGCAGGGTGACAGGGTTCGAGAAGACCCAGTACTTC. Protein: CASRVTGFEKTQYF.

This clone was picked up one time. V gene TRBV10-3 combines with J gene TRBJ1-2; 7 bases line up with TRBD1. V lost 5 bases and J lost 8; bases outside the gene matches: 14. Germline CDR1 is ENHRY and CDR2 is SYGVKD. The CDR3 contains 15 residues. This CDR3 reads CAISQGVRDSPGYTF. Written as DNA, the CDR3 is TGTGCCATCAGTCAGGGAGTCCGGGACAGCCCCGGCTACACCTTC.

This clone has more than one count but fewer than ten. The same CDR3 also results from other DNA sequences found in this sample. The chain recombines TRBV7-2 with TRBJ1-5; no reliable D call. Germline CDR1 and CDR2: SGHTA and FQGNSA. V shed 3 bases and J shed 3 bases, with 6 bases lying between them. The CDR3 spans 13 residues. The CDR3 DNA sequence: TGTGCCAGCAGCTTGACAAACAATCAGCCCCAGCATTTT. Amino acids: CASSLTNNQPQHF.

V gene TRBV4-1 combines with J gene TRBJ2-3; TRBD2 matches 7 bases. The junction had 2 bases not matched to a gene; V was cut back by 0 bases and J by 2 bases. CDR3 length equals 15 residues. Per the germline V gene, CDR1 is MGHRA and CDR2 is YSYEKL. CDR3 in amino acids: CASSQEGTTTDTQYF. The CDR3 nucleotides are TGCGCCAGCAGCCAAGAGGGGACTACCACAGATACGCAGTATTTT.

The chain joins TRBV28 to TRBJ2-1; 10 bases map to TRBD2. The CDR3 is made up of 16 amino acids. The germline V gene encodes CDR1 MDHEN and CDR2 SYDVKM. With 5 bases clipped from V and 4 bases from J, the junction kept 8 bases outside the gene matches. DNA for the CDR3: TGTGCCAGCAGTCCCAGGACTAGCGGCTATTACAATGAGCAGTTCTTC. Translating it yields CASSPRTSGYYNEQFF. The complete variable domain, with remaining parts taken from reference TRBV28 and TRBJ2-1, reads DVKVTQSSRYLVKRTGEKVFLECVQDMDHENMFWYRQDPGLGLRLIYFSYDVKMKEKGDIPEGYSVSREKKERFSLILESASTNQTSMYLCASSPRTSGYYNEQFFGPGTRLTVL.

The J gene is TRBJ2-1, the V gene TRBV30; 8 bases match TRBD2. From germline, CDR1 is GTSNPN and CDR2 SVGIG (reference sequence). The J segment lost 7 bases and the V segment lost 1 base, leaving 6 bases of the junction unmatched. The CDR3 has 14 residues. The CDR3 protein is CAWSDGLAVNEQFF. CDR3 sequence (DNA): TGTGCCTGGAGTGACGGACTAGCAGTTAATGAGCAGTTCTTC.

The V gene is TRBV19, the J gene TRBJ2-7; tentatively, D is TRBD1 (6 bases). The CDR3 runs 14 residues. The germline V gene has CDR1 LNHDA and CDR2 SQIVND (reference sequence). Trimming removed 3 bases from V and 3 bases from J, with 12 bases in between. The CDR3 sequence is CASSINYRDYEQYF. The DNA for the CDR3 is TGTGCCAGTAGTATCAACTACAGGGACTACGAGCAGTACTTC.

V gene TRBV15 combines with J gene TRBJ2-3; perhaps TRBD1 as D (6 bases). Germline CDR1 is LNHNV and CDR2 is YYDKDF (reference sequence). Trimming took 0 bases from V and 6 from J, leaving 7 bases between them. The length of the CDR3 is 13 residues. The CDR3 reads CATSRDQGDTQYF. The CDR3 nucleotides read TGTGCCACCAGCAGAGATCAGGGGGATACGCAGTATTTT.

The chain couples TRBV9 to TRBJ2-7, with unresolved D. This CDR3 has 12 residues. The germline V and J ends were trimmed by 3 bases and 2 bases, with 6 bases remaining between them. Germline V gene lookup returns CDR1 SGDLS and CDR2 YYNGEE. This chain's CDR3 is CASSDSTYEQYF. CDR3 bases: TGTGCCAGCAGCGATTCTACCTACGAGCAGTACTTC. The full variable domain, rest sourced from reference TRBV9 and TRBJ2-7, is DSGVTQTPKHLITATGQRVTLRCSPRSGDLSVYWYQQSLDQGLQFLIQYYNGEERAKGNILERFSAQQFPDLHSELNLSSLELGDSALYFCASSDSTYEQYFGPGTRLTVT.

This chain's CDR3 is CASSAAATNEKLFF. CDR3 in DNA: TGTGCCAGCAGCGCGGCTGCAACTAATGAAAAACTGTTTTTT. V and J are TRBV7-9 and TRBJ1-4, with D unresolved. This CDR3 region has 14 residues. CDR1 and CDR2 (germline): SEHNR, FQNEAQ (reference sequence). V lost 5 bases to trimming and J lost 0 bases, with 7 bases between them.

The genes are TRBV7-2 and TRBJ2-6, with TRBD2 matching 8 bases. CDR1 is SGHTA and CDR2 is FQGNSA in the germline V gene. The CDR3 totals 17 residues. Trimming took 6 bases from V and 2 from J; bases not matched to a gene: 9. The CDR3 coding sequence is TGTGCCAGCAGGCCTCGGGGGGGGACTGCTGGGGCCAACGTCCTGACTTTC. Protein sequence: CASRPRGGTAGANVLTF.

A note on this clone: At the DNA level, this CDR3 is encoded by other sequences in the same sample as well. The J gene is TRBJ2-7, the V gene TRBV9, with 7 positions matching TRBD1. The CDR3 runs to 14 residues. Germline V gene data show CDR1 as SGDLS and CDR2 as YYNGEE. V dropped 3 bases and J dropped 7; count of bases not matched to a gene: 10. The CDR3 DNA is TGTGCCAGCAGCGCGGAGAACAGGGGACGTGAGCAGTACTTC. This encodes CASSAENRGREQYF.

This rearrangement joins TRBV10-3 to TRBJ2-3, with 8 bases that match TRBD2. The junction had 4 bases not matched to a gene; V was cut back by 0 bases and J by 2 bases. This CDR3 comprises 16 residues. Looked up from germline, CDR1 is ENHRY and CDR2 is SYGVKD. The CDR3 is CAISESGGGYTDTQYF. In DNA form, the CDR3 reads TGTGCCATCAGTGAGTCAGGCGGGGGGTACACAGATACGCAGTATTTT.

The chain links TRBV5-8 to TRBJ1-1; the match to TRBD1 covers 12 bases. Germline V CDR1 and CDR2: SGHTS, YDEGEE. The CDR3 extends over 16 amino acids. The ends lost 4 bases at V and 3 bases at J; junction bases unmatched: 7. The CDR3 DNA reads TGTGCCAGCAGCCTGGGACAGGGGGCGCCGGACACTGAAGCTTTCTTT. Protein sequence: CASSLGQGAPDTEAFF.

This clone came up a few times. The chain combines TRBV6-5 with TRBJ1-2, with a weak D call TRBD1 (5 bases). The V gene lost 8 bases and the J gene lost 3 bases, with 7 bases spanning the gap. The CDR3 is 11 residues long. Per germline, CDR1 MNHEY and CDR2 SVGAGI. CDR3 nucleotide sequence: TGTGCCAGCTTGACAGACTATGGCTACACCTTC. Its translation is CASLTDYGYTF.

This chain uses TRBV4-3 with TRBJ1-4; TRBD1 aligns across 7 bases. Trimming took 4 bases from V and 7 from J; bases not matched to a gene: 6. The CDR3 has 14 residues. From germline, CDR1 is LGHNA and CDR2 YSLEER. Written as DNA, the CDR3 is TGCGCCAGCAGCCGAAGGGGGCCTGGTGAAAAACTGTTTTTT. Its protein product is CASSRRGPGEKLFF.

CDR3 protein: CASKAGGLWGTDTQYF. The CDR3 nucleotides read TGTGCCAGCAAAGCGGGGGGTCTCTGGGGCACAGATACGCAGTATTTT. The chain is built from TRBV4-2 and TRBJ2-3, with 9 bases aligning to TRBD2. This CDR3 comprises 16 residues. Trimming removed 7 bases from V and 1 base from J; junction bases left unmatched: 9. The germline gives CDR1 LGHNA, CDR2 YNFKEQ.

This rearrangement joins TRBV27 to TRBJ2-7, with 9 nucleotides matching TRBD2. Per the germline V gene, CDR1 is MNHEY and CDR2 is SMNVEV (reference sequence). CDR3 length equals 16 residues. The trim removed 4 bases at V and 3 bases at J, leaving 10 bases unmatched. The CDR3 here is CASSSSSGAGYYEQYF. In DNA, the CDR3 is TGTGCCAGCAGTTCCTCTAGCGGGGCCGGTTACTACGAGCAGTACTTC.

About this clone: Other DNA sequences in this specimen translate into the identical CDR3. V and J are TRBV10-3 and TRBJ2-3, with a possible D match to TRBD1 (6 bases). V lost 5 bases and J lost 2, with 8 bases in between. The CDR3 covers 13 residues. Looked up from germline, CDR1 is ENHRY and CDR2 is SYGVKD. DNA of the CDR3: TGTGCCATCAGTACAGGGTTCACAGATACGCAGTATTTT. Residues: CAISTGFTDTQYF.

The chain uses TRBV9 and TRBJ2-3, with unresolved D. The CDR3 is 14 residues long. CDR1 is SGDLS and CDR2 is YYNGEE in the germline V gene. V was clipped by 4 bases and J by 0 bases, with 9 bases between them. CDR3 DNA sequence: TGTGCCAGCAGCCCCCGCGGAAGCACAGATACGCAGTATTTT. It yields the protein CASSPRGSTDTQYF.

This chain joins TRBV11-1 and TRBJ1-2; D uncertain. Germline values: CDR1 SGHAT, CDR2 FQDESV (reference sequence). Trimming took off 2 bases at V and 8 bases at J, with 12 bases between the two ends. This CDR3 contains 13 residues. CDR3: CASSLSYSYGYTF. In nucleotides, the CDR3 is TGTGCCAGCAGCTTAAGCTACAGCTACGGCTACACCTTC.

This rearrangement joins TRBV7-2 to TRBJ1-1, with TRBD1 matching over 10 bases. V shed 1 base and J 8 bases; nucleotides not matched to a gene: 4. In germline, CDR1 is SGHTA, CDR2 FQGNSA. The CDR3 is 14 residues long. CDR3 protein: CASSLGQGAGEAFF. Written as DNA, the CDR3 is TGTGCCAGCAGCTTAGGACAGGGGGCAGGAGAAGCTTTCTTT.